This passage covers 10 T cell receptor beta chains from one sample sequenced in a study of cytomegalovirus exposure and HLA in healthy donors. The PCR employed 60 Vbeta primers together with 13 Jbeta primers. Some clones are missing from TCRdb's copy, which holds only in-frame ones; the method was immunoSEQ multiplex PCR. The sample records roughly 110,000 clones, over 60% being singletons. Sequenced input: PBMCs. The receptor source for this set is a female donor in good health and CMV-seronegative.

The sample holds a few counts of this clone. This CDR3 is CASSSPGQGTREQYF. DNA for the CDR3: TGCGCCAGCAGCTCCCCGGGACAGGGGACGAGAGAGCAGTACTTC. The chain has TRBV5-1 and TRBJ2-7; 10 bases map to TRBD1. This CDR3 region has 15 residues. Germline CDR1 and CDR2: SGHRS and YFSETQ. The J segment lost 7 bases and the V segment lost 3 bases, leaving 10 bases of the junction unmatched. Full variable domain (rest looked up from reference TRBV5-1 and TRBJ2-7): KAGVTQTPRYLIKTRGQQVTLSCSPISGHRSVSWYQQTPGQGLQFLFEYFSETQRNKGNFPGRFSGRQFSNSRSEMNVSTLELGDSALYLCASSSPGQGTREQYFGPGTRLTVT.

This chain's CDR3 is CASSATQGYEQYF. The CDR3 nucleotides read TGTGCCAGCAGCGCGACGCAGGGTTACGAGCAGTACTTC. The chain combines TRBV9 with TRBJ2-7, with a possible D match to TRBD1 (5 bases). Trimming removed 3 bases from V and 4 bases from J, with 11 bases in between. This CDR3 is built from 13 residues. Per germline, CDR1 SGDLS and CDR2 YYNGEE.

The genes are TRBV5-4 and TRBJ2-7; perhaps TRBD2 as D (6 bases). The CDR3 totals 15 residues. Germline V lookup: CDR1 SGHNT, CDR2 YYREEE (reference sequence). Trimming stripped 2 bases from V and 2 bases from J, with 14 bases between. The CDR3 sequence is CASSFIDSGAYEQYF. Written as DNA, the CDR3 is TGTGCCAGCAGCTTTATCGACTCGGGGGCCTACGAGCAGTACTTC. Looking up the rest from reference TRBV5-4 and TRBJ2-7 gives the full variable domain: ETGVTQSPTHLIKTRGQQVTLRCSSQSGHNTVSWYQQALGQGPQFIFQYYREEENGRGNFPPRFSGLQFPNYSSELNVNALELDDSALYLCASSFIDSGAYEQYFGPGTRLTVT.

J is TRBJ2-7 and V is TRBV5-4; D is perhaps TRBD2 (6 bases). CDR3 length: 14 amino acids. Per germline, CDR1 SGHNT and CDR2 YYREEE (reference sequence). The V end was cut by 4 bases, the J end by 2 bases, with 13 bases between. CDR3 loop: CASSRGTLTYEQYF. CDR3 DNA sequence: TGTGCCAGCAGCAGAGGGACTCTGACCTACGAGCAGTACTTC.

The sample holds a few counts of this clone. CDR3 DNA sequence: TGTGCCAGCAGTCCCCTGAGGACAGGGAAGTGTGCAAACACCATATATTTT. Protein sequence: CASSPLRTGKCANTIYF. V usage is TRBV6-7 and J usage is TRBJ1-3; 8 bases fit TRBD1. TRBV6-7 is an open reading frame, and its role is uncertain. CDR3 length: 17 residues. J lost 6 bases, V lost 5 bases, and 15 bases had no gene match.

The chain carries TRBV4-3 and TRBJ2-3, with 7 bases lining up with TRBD1. CDR1 is LGHNA and CDR2 is YSLEER in the germline V gene. The CDR3 is made up of 14 amino acids. V trimming: 5 bases; J trimming: 4 bases; junction bases outside the gene matches: 6. The CDR3 is CASSNDRVADTQYF. CDR3 nucleotide sequence: TGCGCCAGCAGCAACGACAGGGTCGCAGATACGCAGTATTTT.

In its sample, this clone was seen a few times. The chain links TRBV19 to TRBJ1-5; D not certain. V was trimmed by 0 bases and J by 7 bases, leaving 10 bases between them. Germline CDR1 and CDR2: LNHDA and SQIVND (reference sequence). The CDR3 length is 14 residues. The CDR3 protein is CASSIDFGGQPQHF. CDR3 DNA sequence: TGTGCCAGTAGTATAGATTTCGGAGGCCAGCCCCAGCATTTT.

This clone was seen a few times. The rearrangement joins TRBV4-2 to TRBJ1-1; no clear D. This CDR3 has 15 residues. V lost 3 bases and J 11 bases, leaving 22 bases between the germline ends. Germline-derived CDR1 and CDR2 are LGHNA and YNFKEQ. The CDR3 DNA is TGTGCCAGCAGCCATCTAAGTCCGGGTCAAGAAAGGGCTTTCTTT. This encodes CASSHLSPGQERAFF.

The V and J genes are TRBV2 and TRBJ1-4; a weak D match, TRBD1 (5 bases). Trimming shortened V by 2 bases and J by 6 bases, and 13 bases separated the two germline ends. The CDR3 consists of 15 residues. Germline lookup yields CDR1 SNHLY and CDR2 FYNNEI. CDR3 amino acids: CASSESRVGDEKLFF. The CDR3 DNA sequence: TGTGCCAGCAGTGAAAGCAGGGTTGGGGATGAAAAACTGTTTTTT.

CDR3 bases: TGTGCCATCAGTGAGTCGCGGGGAGGGGGAGATACGCAGTATTTT. This codes for CAISESRGGGDTQYF. The chain joins TRBV10-3 to TRBJ2-3, with D possibly matching TRBD2 (7 bases). The CDR3 has 15 residues. Germline V gives CDR1 ENHRY, CDR2 SYGVKD. Trimming removed 0 bases at V and 5 bases at J, with 12 bases between.